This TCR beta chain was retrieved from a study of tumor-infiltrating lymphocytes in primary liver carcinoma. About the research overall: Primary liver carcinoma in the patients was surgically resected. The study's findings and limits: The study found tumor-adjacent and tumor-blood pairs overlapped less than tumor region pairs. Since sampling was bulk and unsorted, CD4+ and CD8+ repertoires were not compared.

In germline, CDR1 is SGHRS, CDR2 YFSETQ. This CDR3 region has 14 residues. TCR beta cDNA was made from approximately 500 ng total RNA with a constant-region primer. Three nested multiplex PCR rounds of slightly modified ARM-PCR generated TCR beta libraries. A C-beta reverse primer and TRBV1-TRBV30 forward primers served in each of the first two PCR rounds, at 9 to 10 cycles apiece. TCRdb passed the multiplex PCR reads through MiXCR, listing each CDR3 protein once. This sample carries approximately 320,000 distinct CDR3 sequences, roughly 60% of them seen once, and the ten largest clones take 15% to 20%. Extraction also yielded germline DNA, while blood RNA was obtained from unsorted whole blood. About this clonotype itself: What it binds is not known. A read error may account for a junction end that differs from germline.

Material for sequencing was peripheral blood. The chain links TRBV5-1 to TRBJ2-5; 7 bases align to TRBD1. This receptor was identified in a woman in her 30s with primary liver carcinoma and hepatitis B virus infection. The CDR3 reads CVSSTGQAKETQYF. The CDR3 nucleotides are TGCGTCAGCAGCACTGGACAGGCCAAGGAGACCCAGTACTTC.